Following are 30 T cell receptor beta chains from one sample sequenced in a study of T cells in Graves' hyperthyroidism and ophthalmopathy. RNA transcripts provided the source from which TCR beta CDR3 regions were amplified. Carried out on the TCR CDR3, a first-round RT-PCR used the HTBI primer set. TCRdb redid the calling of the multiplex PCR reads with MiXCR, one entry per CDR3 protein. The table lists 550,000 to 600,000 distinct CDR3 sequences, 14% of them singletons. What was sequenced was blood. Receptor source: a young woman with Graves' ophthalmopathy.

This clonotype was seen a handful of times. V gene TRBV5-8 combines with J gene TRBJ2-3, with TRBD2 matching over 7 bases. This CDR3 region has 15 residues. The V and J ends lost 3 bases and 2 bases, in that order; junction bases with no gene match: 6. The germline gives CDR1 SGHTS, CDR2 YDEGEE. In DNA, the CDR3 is TGTGCCAGCAGCTCTCTAGCGGCCGACACAGATACGCAGTATTTT. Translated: CASSSLAADTDTQYF.

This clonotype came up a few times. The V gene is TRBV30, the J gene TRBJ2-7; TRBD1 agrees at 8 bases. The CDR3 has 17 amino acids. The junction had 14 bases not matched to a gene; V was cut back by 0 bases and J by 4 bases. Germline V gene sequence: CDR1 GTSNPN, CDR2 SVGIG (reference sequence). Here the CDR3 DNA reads TGTGCCTGGAGTGTAGGCGATCTGGACAGGGAAGTGTACGAGCAGTACTTC. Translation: CAWSVGDLDREVYEQYF. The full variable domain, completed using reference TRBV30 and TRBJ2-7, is SQTIHQWPATLVQPVGSPLSLECTVEGTSNPNLYWYRQAAGRGLQLLFYSVGIGQISSEVPQNLSASRPQDRQFILSSKKLLLSDSGFYLCAWSVGDLDREVYEQYFGPGTRLTVT.

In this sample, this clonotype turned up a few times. CDR3 sequence reads: CASSLTGGGQYF. The CDR3 region has the DNA TGTGCCAGCAGCCTGACGGGTGGGGGGCAGTACTTC. The V and J genes are TRBV12-3 or TRBV12-4 and TRBJ2-7; perhaps D is TRBD1 or TRBD2 (5 bases each). V lost 6 bases to trimming and J lost 9 bases, with 15 bases between them. The CDR3 is 12 amino acids.

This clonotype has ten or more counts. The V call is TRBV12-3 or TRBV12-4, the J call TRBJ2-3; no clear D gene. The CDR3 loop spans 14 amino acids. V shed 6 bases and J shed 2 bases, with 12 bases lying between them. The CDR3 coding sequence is TGTGCCAGCAGCCACCCCAGAAACACAGATACGCAGTATTTT. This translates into CASSHPRNTDTQYF.

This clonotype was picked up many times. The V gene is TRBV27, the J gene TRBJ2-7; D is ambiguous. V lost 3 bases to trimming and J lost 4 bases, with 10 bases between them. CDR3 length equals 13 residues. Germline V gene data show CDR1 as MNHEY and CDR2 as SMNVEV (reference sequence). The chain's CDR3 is CASSFNREYEQYF. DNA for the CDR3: TGTGCCAGCAGTTTTAACAGAGAATACGAGCAGTACTTC.

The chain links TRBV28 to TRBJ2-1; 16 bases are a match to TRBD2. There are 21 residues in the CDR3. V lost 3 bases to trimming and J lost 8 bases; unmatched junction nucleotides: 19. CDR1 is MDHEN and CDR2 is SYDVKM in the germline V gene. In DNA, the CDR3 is TGTGCCAGCAGTTTGCCCCCGGGACTAGCGGGAGGGCCGGGTGCCGGAGATGAGCAGTTCTTC. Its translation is CASSLPPGLAGGPGAGDEQFF.

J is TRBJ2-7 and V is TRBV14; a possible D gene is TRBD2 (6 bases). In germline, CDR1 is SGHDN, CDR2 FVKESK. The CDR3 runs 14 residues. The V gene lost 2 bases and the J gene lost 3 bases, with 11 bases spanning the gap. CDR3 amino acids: CASSQNRENYEQYF. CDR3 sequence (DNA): TGTGCCAGCAGCCAAAATCGGGAGAACTACGAGCAGTACTTC.

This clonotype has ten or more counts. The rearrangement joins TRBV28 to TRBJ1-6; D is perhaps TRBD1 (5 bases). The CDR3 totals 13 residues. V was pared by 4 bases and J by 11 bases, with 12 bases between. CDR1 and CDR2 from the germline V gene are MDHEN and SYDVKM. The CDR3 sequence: CASSSPTGPPLHF. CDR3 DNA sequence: TGTGCCAGCAGTTCCCCCACGGGGCCACCCCTCCACTTT.

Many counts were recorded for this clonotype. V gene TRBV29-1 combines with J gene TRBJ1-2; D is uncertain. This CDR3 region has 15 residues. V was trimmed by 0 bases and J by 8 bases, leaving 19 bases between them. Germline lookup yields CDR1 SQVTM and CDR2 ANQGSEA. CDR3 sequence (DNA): TGCAGCGTTGAAGATCGAGCCCTACTACCGGTGGGCTACACCTTC. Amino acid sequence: CSVEDRALLPVGYTF.

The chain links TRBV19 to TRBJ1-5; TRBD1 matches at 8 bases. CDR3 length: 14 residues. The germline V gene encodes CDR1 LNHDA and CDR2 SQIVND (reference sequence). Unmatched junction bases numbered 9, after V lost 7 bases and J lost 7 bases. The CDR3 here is CASTSTGGGQPQHF. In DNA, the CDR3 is TGTGCCAGTACAAGCACAGGGGGTGGACAGCCCCAGCATTTT.

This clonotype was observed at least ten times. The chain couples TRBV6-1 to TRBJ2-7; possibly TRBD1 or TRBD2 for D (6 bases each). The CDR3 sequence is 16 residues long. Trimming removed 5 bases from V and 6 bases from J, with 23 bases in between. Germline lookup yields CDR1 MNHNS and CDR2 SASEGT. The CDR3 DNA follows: TGTGCCAGCAGTTCGGGCCCGACAGGCTGGGGACTCGAGCAGTACTTC. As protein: CASSSGPTGWGLEQYF.

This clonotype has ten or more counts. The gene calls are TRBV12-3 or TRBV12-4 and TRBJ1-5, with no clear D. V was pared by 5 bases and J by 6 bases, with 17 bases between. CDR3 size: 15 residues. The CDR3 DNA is TGTGCCAGCAGTCCCCGATGGGGAGGTATTCAGCCCCAGCATTTT. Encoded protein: CASSPRWGGIQPQHF.

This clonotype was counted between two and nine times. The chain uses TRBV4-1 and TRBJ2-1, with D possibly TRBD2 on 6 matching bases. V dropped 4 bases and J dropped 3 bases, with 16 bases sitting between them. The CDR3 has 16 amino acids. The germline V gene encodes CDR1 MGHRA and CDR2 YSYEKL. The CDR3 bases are TGCGCCAGCAGCCCCCGGGAGCCTCTCAACTACAATGAGCAGTTCTTC. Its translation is CASSPREPLNYNEQFF.

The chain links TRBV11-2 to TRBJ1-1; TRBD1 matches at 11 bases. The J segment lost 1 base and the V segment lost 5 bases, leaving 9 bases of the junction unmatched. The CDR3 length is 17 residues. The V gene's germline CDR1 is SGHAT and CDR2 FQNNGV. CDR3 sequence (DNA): TGTGCCAGCAGCCGAACGGGACAGGGGGGTGGGAACACTGAAGCTTTCTTT. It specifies CASSRTGQGGGNTEAFF.

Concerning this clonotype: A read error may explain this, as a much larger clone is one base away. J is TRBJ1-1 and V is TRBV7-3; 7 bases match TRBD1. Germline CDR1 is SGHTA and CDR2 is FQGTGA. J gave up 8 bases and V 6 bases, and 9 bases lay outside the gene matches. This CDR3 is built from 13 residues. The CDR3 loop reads CASSYATGSEAFF. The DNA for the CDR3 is TGTGCCAGCAGTTACGCGACAGGGTCCGAAGCTTTCTTT.

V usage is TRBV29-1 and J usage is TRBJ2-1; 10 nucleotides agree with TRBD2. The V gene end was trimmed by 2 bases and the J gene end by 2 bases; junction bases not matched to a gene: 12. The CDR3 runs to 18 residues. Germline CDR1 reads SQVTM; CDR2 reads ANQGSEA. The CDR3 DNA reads TGCAGCGTTGAACGACATATCTCTAGCGGGAGTACCTACAATGAGCAGTTCTTC. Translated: CSVERHISSGSTYNEQFF.

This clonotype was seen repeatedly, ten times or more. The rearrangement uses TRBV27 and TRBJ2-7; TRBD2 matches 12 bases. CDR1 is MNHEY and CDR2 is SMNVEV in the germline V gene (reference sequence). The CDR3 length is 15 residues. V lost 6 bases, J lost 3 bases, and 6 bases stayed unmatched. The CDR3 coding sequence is TGTGCCAGCAGCCTTGGGACTAGCGGGTTCTACGAGCAGTACTTC. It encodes CASSLGTSGFYEQYF.

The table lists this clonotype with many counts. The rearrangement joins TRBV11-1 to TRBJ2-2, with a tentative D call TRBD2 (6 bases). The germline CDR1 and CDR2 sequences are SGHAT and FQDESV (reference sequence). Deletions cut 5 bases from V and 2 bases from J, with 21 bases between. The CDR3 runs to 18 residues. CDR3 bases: TGTGCCAGCAGCCCGCGGCGGGGCCTAGCGAGAAACACCGGGGAGCTGTTTTTT. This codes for CASSPRRGLARNTGELFF. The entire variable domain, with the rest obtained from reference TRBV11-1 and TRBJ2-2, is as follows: EAEVAQSPRYKITEKSQAVAFWCDPISGHATLYWYRQILGQGPELLVQFQDESVVDDSQLPKDRFSAERLKGVDSTLKIQPAELGDSAMYLCASSPRRGLARNTGELFFGEGSRLTVL.

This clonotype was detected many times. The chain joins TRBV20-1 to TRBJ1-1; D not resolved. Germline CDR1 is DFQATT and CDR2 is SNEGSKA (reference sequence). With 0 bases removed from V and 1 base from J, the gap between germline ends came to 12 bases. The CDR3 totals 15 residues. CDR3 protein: CSARDVDGTNTEAFF. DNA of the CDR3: TGCAGTGCTAGAGATGTCGACGGAACGAACACTGAAGCTTTCTTT.

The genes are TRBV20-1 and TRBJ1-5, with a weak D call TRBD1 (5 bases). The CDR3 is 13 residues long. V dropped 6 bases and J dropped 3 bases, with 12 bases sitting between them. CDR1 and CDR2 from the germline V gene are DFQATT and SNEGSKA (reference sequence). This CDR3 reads CSAPGNPNQPQHF. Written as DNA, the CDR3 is TGCAGTGCCCCAGGGAATCCCAATCAGCCCCAGCATTTT.

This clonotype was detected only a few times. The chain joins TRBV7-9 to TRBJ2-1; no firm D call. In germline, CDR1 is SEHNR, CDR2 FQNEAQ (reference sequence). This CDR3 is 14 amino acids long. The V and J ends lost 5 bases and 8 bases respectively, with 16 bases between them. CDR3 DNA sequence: TGTGCCAGCAGCCTATACGGTCTCCGCGATGAGCAGTTCTTC. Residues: CASSLYGLRDEQFF.

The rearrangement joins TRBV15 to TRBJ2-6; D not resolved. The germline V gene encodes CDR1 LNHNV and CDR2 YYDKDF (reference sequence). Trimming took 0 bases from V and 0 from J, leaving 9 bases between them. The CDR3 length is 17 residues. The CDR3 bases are TGTGCCACCAGCAGAGACGCCACACCCTCTGGGGCCAACGTCCTGACTTTC. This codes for CATSRDATPSGANVLTF. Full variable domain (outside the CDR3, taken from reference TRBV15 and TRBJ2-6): DAMVIQNPRYQVTQFGKPVTLSCSQTLNHNVMYWYQQKSSQAPKLLFHYYDKDFNNEADTPDNFQSRRPNTSFCFLDIRSPGLGDTAMYLCATSRDATPSGANVLTFGAGSRLTVL.

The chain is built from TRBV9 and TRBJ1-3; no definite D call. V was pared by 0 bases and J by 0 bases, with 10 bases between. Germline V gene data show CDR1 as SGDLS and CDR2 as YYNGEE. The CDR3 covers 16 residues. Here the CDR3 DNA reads TGTGCCAGCAGCGTAGATGGTAGGGCCTCTGGAAACACCATATATTTT. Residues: CASSVDGRASGNTIYF.

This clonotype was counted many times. The CDR3 DNA follows: TGTGCCAGCAGTCCGGGACTAGTTAATGAGCAGTTCTTC. As protein: CASSPGLVNEQFF. This rearrangement joins TRBV27 to TRBJ2-1; 8 nucleotides line up with TRBD2. Trimming cost V 5 bases and J 7 bases; bases outside gene matches: 4. The CDR3 loop spans 13 amino acids. Per the germline V gene, CDR1 is MNHEY and CDR2 is SMNVEV (reference sequence).

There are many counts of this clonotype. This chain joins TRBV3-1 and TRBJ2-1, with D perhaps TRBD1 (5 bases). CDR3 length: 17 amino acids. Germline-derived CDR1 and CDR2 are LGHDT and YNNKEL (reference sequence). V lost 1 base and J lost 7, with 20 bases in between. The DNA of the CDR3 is TGTGCCAGCAGCCAAGTCCGAAGATACCCAAAGGGGAATGAGCAGTTCTTC. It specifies CASSQVRRYPKGNEQFF.

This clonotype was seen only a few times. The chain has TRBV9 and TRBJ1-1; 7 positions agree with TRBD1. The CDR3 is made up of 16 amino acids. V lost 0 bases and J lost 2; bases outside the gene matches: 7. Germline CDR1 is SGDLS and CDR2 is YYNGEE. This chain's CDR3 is CASSVGAGGSNTEAFF. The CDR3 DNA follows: TGTGCCAGCAGCGTAGGGGCAGGGGGATCAAACACTGAAGCTTTCTTT.

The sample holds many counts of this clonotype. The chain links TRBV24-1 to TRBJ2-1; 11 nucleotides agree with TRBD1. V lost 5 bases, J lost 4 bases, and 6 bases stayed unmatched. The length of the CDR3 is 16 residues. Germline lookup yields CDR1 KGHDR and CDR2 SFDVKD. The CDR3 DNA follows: TGTGCCACCAGTGCTAGCGGGACAGGGGGGTACAATGAGCAGTTCTTC. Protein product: CATSASGTGGYNEQFF.

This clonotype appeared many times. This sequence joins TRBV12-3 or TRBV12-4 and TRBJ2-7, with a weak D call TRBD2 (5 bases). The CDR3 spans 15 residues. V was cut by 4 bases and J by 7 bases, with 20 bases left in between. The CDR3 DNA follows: TGTGCCAGCAGTTCAAGAGCGGAATCAGCACGGGAGCAGTACTTC. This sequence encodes CASSSRAESAREQYF.

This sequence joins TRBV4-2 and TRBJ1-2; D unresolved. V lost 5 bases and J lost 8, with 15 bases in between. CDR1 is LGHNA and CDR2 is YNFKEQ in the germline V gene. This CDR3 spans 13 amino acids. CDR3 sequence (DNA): TGTGCCAGCAGCTCCCCCCGGGAACGCGGCTACACCTTC. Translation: CASSSPRERGYTF.

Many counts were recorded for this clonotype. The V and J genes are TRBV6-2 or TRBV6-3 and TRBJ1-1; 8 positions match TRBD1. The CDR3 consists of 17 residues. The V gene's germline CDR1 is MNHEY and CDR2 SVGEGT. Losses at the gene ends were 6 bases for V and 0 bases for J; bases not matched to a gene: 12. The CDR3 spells CASRVAWTGLMNTEAFF. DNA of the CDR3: TGTGCCAGCAGGGTCGCCTGGACAGGGTTGATGAACACTGAAGCTTTCTTT.